This TCR beta chain was captured in a study of blood T cell repertoires in COVID-19. Profiling relied on immunoSEQ multiplex PCR, and the TCRdb table lists in-frame clones only, not all of them. The sample includes 230,000 or so clones, about 85% seen only once; the top ten take roughly 2.7%. Recruitment covered under 25 US areas and drew participants whose ages spanned roughly 18 to 89 years. Clinical histories supplied by participants themselves formed the basis of cohort assignment. Recovered status applied to Cohort 3 donors who had two consecutive negative PCRs. It also applied to those with clearance or with symptom resolution. The CDR3 runs 15 residues. With 0 bases clipped from V and 10 bases from J, the junction kept 10 bases outside the gene matches. Germline V lookup: CDR1 SGHTA, CDR2 FQGNSA.

This TCR was sampled from a woman between 25 and 40 years old who had recovered from COVID-19. This sequence joins TRBV7-2 and TRBJ1-1, with TRBD1 matching 8 bases. Sequenced sample: PBMCs or T cells enriched from blood (not recorded which). The CDR3 coding sequence is TGTGCCAGCAGCTTAGCGGGGACAGGAGACCTTGCAGCTTTCTTT. It translates to CASSLAGTGDLAAFF. Variable domain in full (rest from reference TRBV7-2 and TRBJ1-1): GAGVSQSPSNKVTEKGKDVELRCDPISGHTALYWYRQSLGQGLEFLIYFQGNSAPDKSGLPSDRFSAERTGGSVSTLTIQRTQQEDSAVYLCASSLAGTGDLAAFFGQGTRLTVV.